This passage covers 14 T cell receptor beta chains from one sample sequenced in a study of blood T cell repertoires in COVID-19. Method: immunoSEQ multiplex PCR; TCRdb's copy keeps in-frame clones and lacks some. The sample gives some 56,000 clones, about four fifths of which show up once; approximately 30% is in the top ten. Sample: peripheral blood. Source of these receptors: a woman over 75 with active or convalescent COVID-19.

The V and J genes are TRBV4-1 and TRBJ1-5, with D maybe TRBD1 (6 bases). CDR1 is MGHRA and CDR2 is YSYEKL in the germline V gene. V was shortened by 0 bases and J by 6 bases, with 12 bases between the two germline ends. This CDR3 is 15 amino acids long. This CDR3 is CASSQEVTGFQPQHF. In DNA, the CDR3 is TGCGCCAGCAGCCAAGAAGTAACAGGGTTTCAGCCCCAGCATTTT.

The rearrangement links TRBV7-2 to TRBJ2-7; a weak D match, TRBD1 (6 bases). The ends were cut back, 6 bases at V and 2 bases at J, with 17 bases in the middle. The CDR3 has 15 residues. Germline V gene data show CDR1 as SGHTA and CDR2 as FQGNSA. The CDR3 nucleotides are TGTGCCAGCAGTTCCGATTGGGGGCCCCCCTACGAGCAGTACTTC. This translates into CASSSDWGPPYEQYF.

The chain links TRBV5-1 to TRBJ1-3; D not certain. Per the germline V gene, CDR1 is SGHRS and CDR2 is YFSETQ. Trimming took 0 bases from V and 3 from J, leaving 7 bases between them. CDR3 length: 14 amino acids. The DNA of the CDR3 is TGCGCCAGCAGCTTGGCGGGGATTGGAAACACCATATATTTT. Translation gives CASSLAGIGNTIYF.

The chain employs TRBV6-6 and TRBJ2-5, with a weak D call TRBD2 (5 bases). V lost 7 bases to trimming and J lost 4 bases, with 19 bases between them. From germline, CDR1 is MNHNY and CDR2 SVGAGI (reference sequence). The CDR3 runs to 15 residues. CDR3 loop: CASIAEWAGRETQYF. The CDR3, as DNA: TGTGCCAGCATCGCCGAGTGGGCGGGTAGAGAGACCCAGTACTTC.

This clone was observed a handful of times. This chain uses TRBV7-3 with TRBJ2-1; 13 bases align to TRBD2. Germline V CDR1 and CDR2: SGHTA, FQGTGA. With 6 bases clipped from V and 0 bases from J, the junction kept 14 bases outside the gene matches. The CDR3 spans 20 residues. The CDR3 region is CASSSSGLAGTPSSYNEQFF. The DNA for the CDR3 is TGTGCCAGCAGTTCCTCGGGACTAGCGGGGACCCCTAGCTCCTACAATGAGCAGTTCTTC. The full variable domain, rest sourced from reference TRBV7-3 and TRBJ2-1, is GAGVSQTPSNKVTEKGKYVELRCDPISGHTALYWYRQSLGQGPEFLIYFQGTGAADDSGLPNDRFFAVRPEGSVSTLKIQRTERGDSAVYLCASSSSGLAGTPSSYNEQFFGPGTRLTVL.

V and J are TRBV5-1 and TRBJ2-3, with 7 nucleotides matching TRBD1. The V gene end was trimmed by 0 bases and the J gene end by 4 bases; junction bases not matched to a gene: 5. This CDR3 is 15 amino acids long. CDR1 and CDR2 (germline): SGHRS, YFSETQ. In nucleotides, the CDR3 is TGCGCCAGCAGCTTGGACATGGGACAGTCAGATACGCAGTATTTT. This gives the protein CASSLDMGQSDTQYF. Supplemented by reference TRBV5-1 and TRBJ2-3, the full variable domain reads KAGVTQTPRYLIKTRGQQVTLSCSPISGHRSVSWYQQTPGQGLQFLFEYFSETQRNKGNFPGRFSGRQFSNSRSEMNVSTLELGDSALYLCASSLDMGQSDTQYFGPGTRLTVL.

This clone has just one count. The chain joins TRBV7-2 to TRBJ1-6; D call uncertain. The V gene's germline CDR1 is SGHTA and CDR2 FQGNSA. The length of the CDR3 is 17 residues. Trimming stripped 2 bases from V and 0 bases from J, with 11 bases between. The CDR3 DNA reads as TGTGCCAGCAGCTTACAGTCTCGCAGCTCCTATAATTCACCCCTCCACTTT. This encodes CASSLQSRSSYNSPLHF.

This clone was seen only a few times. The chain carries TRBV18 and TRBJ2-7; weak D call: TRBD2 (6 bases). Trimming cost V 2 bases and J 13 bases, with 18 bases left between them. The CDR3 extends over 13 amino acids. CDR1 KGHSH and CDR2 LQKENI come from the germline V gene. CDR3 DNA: TGTGCCAGCTCACCAGATATGGCGGGACTCCTTTACTTC. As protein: CASSPDMAGLLYF.

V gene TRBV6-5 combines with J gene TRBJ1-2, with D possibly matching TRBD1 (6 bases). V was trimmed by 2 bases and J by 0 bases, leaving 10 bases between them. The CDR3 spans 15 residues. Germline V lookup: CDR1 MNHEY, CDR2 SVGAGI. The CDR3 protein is CASSYMDSPNYGYTF. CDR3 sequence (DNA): TGTGCCAGCAGTTACATGGACAGCCCTAACTATGGCTACACCTTC.

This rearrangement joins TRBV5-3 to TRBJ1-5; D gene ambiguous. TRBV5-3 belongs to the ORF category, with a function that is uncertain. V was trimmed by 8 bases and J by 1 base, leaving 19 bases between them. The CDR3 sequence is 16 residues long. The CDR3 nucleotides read TGTGCCAGGCCCCGCGGGGTCTGGGAGAGCAATCAGCCCCAGCATTTT. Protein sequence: CARPRGVWESNQPQHF.

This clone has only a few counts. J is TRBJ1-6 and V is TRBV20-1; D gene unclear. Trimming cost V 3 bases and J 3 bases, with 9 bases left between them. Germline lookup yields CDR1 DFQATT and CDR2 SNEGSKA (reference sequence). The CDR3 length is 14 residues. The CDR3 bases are TGCAGTGCTAGTGAGGGCTTCTATAATTCACCCCTCCACTTT. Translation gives CSASEGFYNSPLHF.

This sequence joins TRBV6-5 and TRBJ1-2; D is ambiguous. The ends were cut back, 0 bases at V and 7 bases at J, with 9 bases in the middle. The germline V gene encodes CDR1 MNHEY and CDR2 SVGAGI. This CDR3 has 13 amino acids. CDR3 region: CASSYSGSSGYTF. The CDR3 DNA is TGTGCCAGCAGTTACTCTGGGAGCTCTGGCTACACCTTC.

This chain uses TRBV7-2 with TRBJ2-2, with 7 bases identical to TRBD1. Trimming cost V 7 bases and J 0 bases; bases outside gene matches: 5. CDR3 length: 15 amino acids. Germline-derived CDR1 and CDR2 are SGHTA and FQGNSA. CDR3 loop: CASIPGQPNTGELFF. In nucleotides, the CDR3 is TGTGCCAGCATTCCGGGACAGCCGAACACCGGGGAGCTGTTTTTT.

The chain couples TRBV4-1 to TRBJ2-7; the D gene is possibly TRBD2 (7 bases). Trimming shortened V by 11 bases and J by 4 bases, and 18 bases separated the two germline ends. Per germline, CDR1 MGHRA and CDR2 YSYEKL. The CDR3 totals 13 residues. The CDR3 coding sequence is TGCGCCCGCCGCCAAGGGGGGGGTTACGAGCAGTACTTC. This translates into CARRQGGGYEQYF.